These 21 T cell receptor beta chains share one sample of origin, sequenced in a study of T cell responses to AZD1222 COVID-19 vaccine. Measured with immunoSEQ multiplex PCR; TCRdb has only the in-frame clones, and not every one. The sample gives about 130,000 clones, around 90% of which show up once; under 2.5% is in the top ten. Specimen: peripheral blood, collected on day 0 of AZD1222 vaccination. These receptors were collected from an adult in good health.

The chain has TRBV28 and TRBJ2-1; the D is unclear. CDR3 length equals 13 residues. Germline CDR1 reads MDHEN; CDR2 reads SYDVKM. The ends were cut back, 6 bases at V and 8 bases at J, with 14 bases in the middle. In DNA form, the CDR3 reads TGTGCCAGCAGCTCTCAAGAAATCGATGAGCAGTTCTTC. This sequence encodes CASSSQEIDEQFF.

The chain's CDR3 is CSVAVGETQYF. DNA of the CDR3: TGCAGCGTTGCAGTAGGAGAGACCCAGTACTTC. The rearrangement uses TRBV29-1 and TRBJ2-5, with D unresolved. The CDR3 spans 11 residues. The germline CDR1 and CDR2 sequences are SQVTM and ANQGSEA. The V end lost 4 bases, the J end lost 4 bases, and 7 bases lay between the germline ends.

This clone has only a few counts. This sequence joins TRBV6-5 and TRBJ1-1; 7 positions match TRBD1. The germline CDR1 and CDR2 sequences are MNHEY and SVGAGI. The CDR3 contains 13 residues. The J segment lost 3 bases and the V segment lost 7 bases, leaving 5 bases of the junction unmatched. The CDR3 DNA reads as TGTGCCAGCACCCAGGGGGTACACACTGAAGCTTTCTTT. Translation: CASTQGVHTEAFF.

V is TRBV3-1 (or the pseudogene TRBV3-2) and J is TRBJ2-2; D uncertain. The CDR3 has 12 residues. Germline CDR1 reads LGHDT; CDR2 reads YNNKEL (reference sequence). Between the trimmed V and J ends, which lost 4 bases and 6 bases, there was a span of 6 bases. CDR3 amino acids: CASSPPAGELFF. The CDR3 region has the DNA TGTGCCAGCAGCCCACCCGCCGGGGAGCTGTTTTTT.

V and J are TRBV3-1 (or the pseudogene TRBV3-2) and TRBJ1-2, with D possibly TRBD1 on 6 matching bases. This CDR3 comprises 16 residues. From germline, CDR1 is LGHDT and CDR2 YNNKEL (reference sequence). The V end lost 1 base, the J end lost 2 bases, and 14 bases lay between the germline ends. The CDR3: CASSQGLAGANYGYTF. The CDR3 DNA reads TGTGCCAGCAGCCAAGGTCTAGCAGGGGCAAACTATGGCTACACCTTC.

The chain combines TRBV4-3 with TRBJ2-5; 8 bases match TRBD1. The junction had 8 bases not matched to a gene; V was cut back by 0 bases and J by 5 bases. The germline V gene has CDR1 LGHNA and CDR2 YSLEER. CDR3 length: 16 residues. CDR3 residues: CASSQEWQGAWETQYF. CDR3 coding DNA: TGCGCCAGCAGCCAAGAATGGCAGGGGGCTTGGGAGACCCAGTACTTC.

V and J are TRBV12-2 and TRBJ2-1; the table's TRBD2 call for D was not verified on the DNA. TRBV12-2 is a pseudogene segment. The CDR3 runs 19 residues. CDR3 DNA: TGTGCAAGTCGCTTAGCGAAACTAGCGGGAGAAAAGGCCTACAATGAGCAGTTCTTC. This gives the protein CASRLAKLAGEKAYNEQFF.

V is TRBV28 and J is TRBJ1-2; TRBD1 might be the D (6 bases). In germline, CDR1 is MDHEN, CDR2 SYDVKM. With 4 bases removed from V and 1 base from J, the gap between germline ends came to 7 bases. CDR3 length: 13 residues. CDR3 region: CASSWTVNYGYTF. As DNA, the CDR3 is TGTGCCAGCAGTTGGACAGTTAACTATGGCTACACCTTC.

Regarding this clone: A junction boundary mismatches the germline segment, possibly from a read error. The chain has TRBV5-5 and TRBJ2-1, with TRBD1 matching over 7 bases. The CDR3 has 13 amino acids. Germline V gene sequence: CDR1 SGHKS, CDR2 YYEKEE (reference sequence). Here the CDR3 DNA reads TGTGCCAGCACCTTGACCGGGACAGTGGAGCAGTTCTTC. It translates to CASTLTGTVEQFF.

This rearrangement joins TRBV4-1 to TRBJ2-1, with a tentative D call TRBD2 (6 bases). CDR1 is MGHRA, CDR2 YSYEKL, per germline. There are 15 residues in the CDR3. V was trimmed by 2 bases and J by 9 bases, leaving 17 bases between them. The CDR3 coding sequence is TGCGCCAGCAGCCAACTAGCAGGGAGGCCGGGTGAGCAGTTCTTC. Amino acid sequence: CASSQLAGRPGEQFF.

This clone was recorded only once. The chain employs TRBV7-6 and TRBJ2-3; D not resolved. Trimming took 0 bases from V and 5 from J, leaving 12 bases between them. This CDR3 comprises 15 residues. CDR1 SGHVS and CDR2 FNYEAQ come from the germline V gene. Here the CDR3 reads CASSLAPTAIDTQYF. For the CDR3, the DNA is TGTGCCAGCAGCTTAGCGCCGACCGCTATAGATACGCAGTATTTT.

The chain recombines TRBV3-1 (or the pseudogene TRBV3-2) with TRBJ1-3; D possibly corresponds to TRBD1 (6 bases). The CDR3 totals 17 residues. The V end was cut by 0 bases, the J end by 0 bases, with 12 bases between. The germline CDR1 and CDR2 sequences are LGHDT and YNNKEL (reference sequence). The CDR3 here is CASSQDRGLDSGNTIYF. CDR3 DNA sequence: TGTGCCAGCAGCCAAGATCGGGGGCTGGACTCTGGAAACACCATATATTTT.

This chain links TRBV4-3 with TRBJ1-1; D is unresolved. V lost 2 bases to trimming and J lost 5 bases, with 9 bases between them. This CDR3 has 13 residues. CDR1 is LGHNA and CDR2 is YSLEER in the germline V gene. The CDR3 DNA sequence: TGCGCCAGCAGCCAACTGGACGCGACTGAAGCTTTCTTT. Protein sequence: CASSQLDATEAFF.

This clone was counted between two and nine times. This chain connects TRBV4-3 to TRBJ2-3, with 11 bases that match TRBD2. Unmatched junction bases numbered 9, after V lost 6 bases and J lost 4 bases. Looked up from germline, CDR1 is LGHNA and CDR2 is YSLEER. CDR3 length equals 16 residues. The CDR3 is CASRGATSGGPDTQYF. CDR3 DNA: TGCGCCAGCAGGGGGGCAACTAGCGGGGGCCCAGATACGCAGTATTTT.

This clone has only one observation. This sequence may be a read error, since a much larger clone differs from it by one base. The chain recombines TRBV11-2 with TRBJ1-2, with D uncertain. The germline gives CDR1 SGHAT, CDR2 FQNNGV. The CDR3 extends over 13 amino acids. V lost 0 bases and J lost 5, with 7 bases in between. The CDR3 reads CASSLDLRYGYTF. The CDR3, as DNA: TGTGCCAGCAGCTTAGATCTGAGGTATGGCTACACCTTC.

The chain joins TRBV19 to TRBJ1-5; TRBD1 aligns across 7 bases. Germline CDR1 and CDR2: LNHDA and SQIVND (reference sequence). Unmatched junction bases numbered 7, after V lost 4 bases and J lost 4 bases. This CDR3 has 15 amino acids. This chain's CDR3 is CASSRFQGVNQPQHF. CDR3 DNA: TGTGCCAGTAGTAGATTCCAGGGGGTGAATCAGCCCCAGCATTTT.

CDR3 DNA: TGTGCCAGCAGCTTTGGGCAGGCTCGCACAGATACGCAGTATTTT. This codes for CASSFGQARTDTQYF. The chain couples TRBV7-8 to TRBJ2-3; D unclear. The germline V gene has CDR1 SGHVS and CDR2 FQNEAQ. This CDR3 spans 15 amino acids. The ends were cut back, 3 bases at V and 1 base at J, with 11 bases in the middle.

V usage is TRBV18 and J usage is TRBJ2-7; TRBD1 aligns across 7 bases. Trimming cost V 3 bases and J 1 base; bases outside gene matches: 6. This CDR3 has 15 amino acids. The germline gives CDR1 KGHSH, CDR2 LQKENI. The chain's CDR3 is CASSPEAGGSYEQYF. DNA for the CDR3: TGTGCCAGCTCACCCGAGGCAGGGGGATCCTACGAGCAGTACTTC.

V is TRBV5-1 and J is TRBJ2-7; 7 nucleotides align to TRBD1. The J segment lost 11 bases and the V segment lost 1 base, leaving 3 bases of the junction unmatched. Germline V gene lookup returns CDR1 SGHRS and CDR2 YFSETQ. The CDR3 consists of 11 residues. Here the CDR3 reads CASSLLGTEYF. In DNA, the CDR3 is TGCGCCAGCAGCTTGCTTGGGACAGAGTACTTC.

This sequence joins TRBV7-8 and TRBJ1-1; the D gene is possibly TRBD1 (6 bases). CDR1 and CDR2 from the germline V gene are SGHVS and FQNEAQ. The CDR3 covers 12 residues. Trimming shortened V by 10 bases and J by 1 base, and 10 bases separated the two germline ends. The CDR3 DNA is TGTGCCACCCAGGGGCCGAACACTGAAGCTTTCTTT. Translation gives CATQGPNTEAFF.

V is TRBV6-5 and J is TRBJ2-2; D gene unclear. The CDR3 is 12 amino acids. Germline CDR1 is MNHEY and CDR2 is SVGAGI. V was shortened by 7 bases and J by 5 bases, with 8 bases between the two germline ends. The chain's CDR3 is CASTVGTGELFF. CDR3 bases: TGTGCCAGCACGGTGGGGACCGGGGAGCTGTTTTTT.